The table lists the clone carrying this T cell receptor beta chain with a few counts. Antigen unknown. The use of a sample-barcoded 5' primer and a J-beta primer mix characterized a second PCR of roughly 6 to 11 cycles. TCRdb re-called the 5' RACE reads through MiXCR, storing one row per CDR3 protein. The sample includes some 1.1 million distinct CDR3 sequences, around two fifths seen only once; the top ten take approximately 14%. The record originates from a study of blood T cells in healthy people across ages. The study's findings and limits: Older individuals had lower TCR beta diversity per million T cells (the decline was roughly linear).

CDR3 size: 12 residues. Trimming removed 4 bases from V and 2 bases from J, with 5 bases in between. Germline V gives CDR1 SNHLY, CDR2 FYNNEI. This chain uses TRBV2 with TRBJ1-2; D is ambiguous. Sequenced input: blood. This TCR derives from a man between 18 and 35 years old in good health. CDR3 bases: TGTGCCAGCAGTGGAAGGAACTATGGCTACACCTTC. It encodes CASSGRNYGYTF.